This T cell receptor (beta chain) was sequenced in a study of T-cell memory formation after mild COVID-19. Study details: The two donors had largely donor-specific TCR clusters. Study-level results: Memory cells collected pre-infection included some clones that later responded, suggesting cross-reactive memory joined. Contracting clones, day 15 to 85, had balanced CD4/CD8, and later expanders favored CD4+.

Germline CDR1 is MNHNS and CDR2 is SASEGT. The length of the CDR3 is 12 residues. V lost 4 bases and J 4 bases, leaving 6 bases between the germline ends. Points on this clonotype: Its antigen is unknown.

The 5'RACE method, run with constant-segment primers, produced TCR alpha and TCR beta cDNA libraries (carrying sample barcodes and UMIs). TCRdb itself ran the 5' RACE reads through MiXCR, one entry per CDR3 protein. The sample consists of about 300,000 distinct CDR3 sequences, just under 20% of them appearing once. This sequence was found in a man between 18 and 29 years old who had mild COVID-19 (a few samples of this study predate the infection). Cell type and time point are not known. The rearrangement links TRBV6-1 to TRBJ2-3; D unresolved. Source material: PBMCs or a T cell subset sorted from them (not recorded which). CDR3 DNA sequence: TGTGCCAGCAGTGTGGTCGCAGATACGCAGTATTTT. Translated: CASSVVADTQYF.